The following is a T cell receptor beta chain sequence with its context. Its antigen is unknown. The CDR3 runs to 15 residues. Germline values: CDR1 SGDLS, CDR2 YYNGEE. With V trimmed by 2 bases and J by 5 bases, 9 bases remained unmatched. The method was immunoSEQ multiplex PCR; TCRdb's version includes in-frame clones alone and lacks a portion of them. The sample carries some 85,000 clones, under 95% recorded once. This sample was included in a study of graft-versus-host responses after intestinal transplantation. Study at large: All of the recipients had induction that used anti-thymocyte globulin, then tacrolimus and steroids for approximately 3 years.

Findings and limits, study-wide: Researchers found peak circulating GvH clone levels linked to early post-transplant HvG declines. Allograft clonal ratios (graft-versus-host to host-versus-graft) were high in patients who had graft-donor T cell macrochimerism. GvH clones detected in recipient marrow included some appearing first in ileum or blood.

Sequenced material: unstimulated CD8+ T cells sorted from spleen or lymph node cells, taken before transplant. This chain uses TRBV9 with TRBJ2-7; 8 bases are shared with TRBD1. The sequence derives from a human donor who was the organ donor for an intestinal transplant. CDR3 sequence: CASSVAGTGANEQYF. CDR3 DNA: TGTGCCAGCAGCGTTGCCGGGACAGGCGCCAACGAGCAGTACTTC.